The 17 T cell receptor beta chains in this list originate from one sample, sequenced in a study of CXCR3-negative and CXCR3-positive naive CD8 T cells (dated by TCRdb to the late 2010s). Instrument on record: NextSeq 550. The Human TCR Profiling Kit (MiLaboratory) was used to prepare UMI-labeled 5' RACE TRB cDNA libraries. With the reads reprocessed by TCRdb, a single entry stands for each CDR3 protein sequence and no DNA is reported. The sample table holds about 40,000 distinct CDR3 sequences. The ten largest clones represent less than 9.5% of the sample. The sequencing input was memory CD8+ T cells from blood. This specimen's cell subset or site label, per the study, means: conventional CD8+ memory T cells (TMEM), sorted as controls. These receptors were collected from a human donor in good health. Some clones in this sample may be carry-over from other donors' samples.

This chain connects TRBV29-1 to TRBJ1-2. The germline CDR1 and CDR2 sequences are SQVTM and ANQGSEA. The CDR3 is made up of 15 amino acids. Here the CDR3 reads CSVVGGETPNYGYTF.

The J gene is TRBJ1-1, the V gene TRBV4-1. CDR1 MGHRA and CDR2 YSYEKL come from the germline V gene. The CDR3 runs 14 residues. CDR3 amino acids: CASSQAPVDTEAFF.

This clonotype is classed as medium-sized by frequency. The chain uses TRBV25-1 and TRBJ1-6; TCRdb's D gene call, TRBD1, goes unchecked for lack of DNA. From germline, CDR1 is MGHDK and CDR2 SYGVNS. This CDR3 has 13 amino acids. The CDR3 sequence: CASSEWTAISLHF.

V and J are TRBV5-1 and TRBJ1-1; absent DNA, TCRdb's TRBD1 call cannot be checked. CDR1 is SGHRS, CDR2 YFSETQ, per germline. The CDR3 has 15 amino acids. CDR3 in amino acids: CASSTRTGQNTEAFF.

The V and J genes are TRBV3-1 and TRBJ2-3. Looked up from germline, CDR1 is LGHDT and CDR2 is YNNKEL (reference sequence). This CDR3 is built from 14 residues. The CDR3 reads CASSQEWSTDTQYF.

CDR3 residues: CATSRAASGGDNEQFF. The chain couples TRBV15 to TRBJ2-1; TCRdb's D call, TRBD2, is unchecked because there is no DNA. Germline CDR1 is LNHNV and CDR2 is YYDKDF (reference sequence). The CDR3 covers 16 residues.

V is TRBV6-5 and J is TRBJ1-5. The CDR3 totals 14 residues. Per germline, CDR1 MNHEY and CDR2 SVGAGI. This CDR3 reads CASSSTNSNQPQHF.

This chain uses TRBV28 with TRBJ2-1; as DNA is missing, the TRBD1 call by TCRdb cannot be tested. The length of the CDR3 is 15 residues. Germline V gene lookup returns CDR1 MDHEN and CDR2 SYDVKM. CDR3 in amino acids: CASSFHGGIYNEQFF.

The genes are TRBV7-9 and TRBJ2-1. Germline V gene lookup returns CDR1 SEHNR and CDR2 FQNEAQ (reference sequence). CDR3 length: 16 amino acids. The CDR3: CASSLVGGVSPIEQFF.

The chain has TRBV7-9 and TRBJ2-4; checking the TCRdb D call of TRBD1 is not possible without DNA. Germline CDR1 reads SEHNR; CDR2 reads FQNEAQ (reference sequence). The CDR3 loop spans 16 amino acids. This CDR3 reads CASTSGQGGAKNIQYF.

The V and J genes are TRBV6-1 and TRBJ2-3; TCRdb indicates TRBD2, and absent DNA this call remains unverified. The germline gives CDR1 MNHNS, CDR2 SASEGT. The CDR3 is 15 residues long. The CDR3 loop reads CASSLTSGGTDTQYF.

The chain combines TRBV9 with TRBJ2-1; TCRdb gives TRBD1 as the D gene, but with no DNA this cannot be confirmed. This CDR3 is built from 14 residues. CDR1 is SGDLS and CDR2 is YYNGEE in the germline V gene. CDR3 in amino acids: CASSGPARDGEQFF.

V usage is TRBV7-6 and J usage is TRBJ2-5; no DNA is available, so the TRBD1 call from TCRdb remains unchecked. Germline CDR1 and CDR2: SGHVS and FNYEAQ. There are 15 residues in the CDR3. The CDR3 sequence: CASSLASSPRETQYF.

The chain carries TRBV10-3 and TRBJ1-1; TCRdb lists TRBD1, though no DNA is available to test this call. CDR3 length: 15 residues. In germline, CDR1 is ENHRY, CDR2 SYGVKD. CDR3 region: CAISERPTWETEAFF.

Here the CDR3 reads CASSLHRDRGGDTEAFF. V gene TRBV5-1 combines with J gene TRBJ1-1; the TCRdb call, TRBD1, lacks DNA for checking. The CDR3 has 17 residues. Germline assignment: CDR1 SGHRS and CDR2 YFSETQ.

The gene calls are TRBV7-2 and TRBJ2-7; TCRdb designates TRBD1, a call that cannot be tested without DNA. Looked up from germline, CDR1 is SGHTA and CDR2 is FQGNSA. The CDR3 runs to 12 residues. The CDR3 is CASSPGPNEQYF.

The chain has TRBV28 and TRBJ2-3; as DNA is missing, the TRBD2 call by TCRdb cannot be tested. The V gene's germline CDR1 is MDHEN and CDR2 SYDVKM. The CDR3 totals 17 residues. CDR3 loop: CASSFSPAGGTPDTQYF. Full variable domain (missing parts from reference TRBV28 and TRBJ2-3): DVKVTQSSRYLVKRTGEKVFLECVQDMDHENMFWYRQDPGLGLRLIYFSYDVKMKEKGDIPEGYSVSREKKERFSLILESASTNQTSMYLCASSFSPAGGTPDTQYFGPGTRLTVL.